The 28 T cell receptor beta chains below all came from one sample that was sequenced in a study of blood T cell repertoires in COVID-19. Sequenced by immunoSEQ multiplex PCR; TCRdb stores in-frame clones only, minus some. The sample lists some 51,000 clones; 80% to 90% were seen once. Sequenced sample: peripheral blood. The receptors shown here come from a man aged 55-75 years with acute or convalescent COVID-19.

The chain recombines TRBV28 with TRBJ2-5, with TRBD1 identical over 12 bases. The CDR3 consists of 15 residues. The junction had 9 bases not matched to a gene; V was cut back by 5 bases and J by 8 bases. CDR1 and CDR2 (germline): MDHEN, SYDVKM. CDR3 residues: CASSPAGTGGETQYF. In DNA form, the CDR3 reads TGTGCCAGCAGTCCAGCCGGGACAGGGGGCGAAACCCAGTACTTC. The full variable domain, in which reference TRBV28 and TRBJ2-5 provide the parts outside the CDR3, is DVKVTQSSRYLVKRTGEKVFLECVQDMDHENMFWYRQDPGLGLRLIYFSYDVKMKEKGDIPEGYSVSREKKERFSLILESASTNQTSMYLCASSPAGTGGETQYFGPGTRLLVL.

This chain uses TRBV10-3 with TRBJ2-1; 10 nucleotides align to TRBD2. Unmatched junction bases numbered 4, after V lost 3 bases and J lost 8 bases. Germline V gene data show CDR1 as ENHRY and CDR2 as SYGVKD. This CDR3 region has 14 residues. The CDR3 loop reads CAISDTLAGDEQFF. The CDR3 coding sequence is TGTGCCATCAGTGATACCCTAGCGGGAGATGAGCAGTTCTTC.

The chain joins TRBV4-1 to TRBJ2-5, with TRBD2 identical over 8 bases. Losses at the gene ends were 1 base for V and 7 bases for J; bases not matched to a gene: 8. The CDR3 runs to 15 residues. From germline, CDR1 is MGHRA and CDR2 YSYEKL. The CDR3 loop reads CASSQASGRSWTQYF. DNA of the CDR3: TGCGCCAGCAGCCAAGCTAGCGGGCGGTCATGGACCCAGTACTTC.

The gene calls are TRBV27 and TRBJ2-7; 10 nucleotides align to TRBD1. Trimming removed 6 bases from V and 4 bases from J; junction bases left unmatched: 9. CDR1 is MNHEY, CDR2 SMNVEV, per germline (reference sequence). The CDR3 spans 15 residues. CDR3 sequence reads: CASSLTGTGVYEQYF. For the CDR3, the DNA is TGTGCCAGCAGCCTCACCGGGACAGGGGTATACGAGCAGTACTTC.

The chain uses TRBV7-2 and TRBJ1-1; D is possibly TRBD1 (6 bases). This CDR3 region has 14 residues. The ends were cut back, 1 base at V and 4 bases at J, with 10 bases in the middle. Looked up from germline, CDR1 is SGHTA and CDR2 is FQGNSA. The CDR3 DNA reads TGTGCCAGCAGCTTAGGAGGGGGGGGCACTGAAGCTTTCTTT. The encoded protein is CASSLGGGGTEAFF.

The sample holds one count of this clone. The DNA of the CDR3 is TGTGCCAGCAGCCAAGCCCCAACAGGGGCCTATGGCTACACCTTC. It yields the protein CASSQAPTGAYGYTF. The chain joins TRBV14 to TRBJ1-2; 7 bases agree with TRBD1. Germline CDR1 is SGHDN and CDR2 is FVKESK. The CDR3 covers 15 residues. The trim removed 1 base at V and 4 bases at J, leaving 6 bases unmatched. The whole variable domain, filled in from reference TRBV14 and TRBJ1-2, reads EAGVTQFPSHSVIEKGQTVTLRCDPISGHDNLYWYRRVMGKEIKFLLHFVKESKQDESGMPNNRFLAERTGGTYSTLKVQPAELEDSGVYFCASSQAPTGAYGYTFGSGTRLTVV.

The sample holds one count of this clone. V is TRBV20-1 and J is TRBJ2-2, with D tentatively TRBD1 (7 bases). The length of the CDR3 is 14 residues. Germline V gene data show CDR1 as DFQATT and CDR2 as SNEGSKA (reference sequence). Trimming took 3 bases from V and 5 from J, leaving 13 bases between them. CDR3 loop: CSASQGGRTGELFF. CDR3 bases: TGCAGTGCTAGTCAGGGGGGCCGGACCGGGGAGCTGTTTTTT.

The genes are TRBV13 and TRBJ2-3; unclear D gene. V was cut by 5 bases and J by 4 bases, with 16 bases left in between. The CDR3 is 15 residues long. CDR1 and CDR2 from the germline V gene are PRHDT and FYEKMQ (reference sequence). DNA for the CDR3: TGTGCCAGCAGCCCCAGCCTAGGTTTCCCAGATACGCAGTATTTT. Its translation is CASSPSLGFPDTQYF.

The chain joins TRBV20-1 to TRBJ2-7; the match to TRBD2 covers 10 bases. CDR1 DFQATT and CDR2 SNEGSKA come from the germline V gene (reference sequence). This CDR3 has 14 residues. V lost 3 bases and J lost 7; bases outside the gene matches: 9. The CDR3 bases are TGCAGTGCTAGTGGGCTAGCGGGAGTTATTGAGCAGTACTTC. It yields the protein CSASGLAGVIEQYF.

V gene TRBV6-2 or TRBV6-3 combines with J gene TRBJ1-2; 7 bases align to TRBD1. J lost 6 bases, V lost 2 bases, and 6 bases had no gene match. CDR1 is MNHEY, CDR2 SVGEGT, per germline. CDR3 length: 14 residues. The CDR3 DNA follows: TGTGCCAGCAGTTACCAGACAGGGCCCAATGGCTACACCTTC. Its translation: CASSYQTGPNGYTF.

The chain employs TRBV19 and TRBJ2-1; 9 nucleotides line up with TRBD1. V gave up 4 bases and J gave up 9 bases; unmatched junction bases: 4. Germline CDR1 and CDR2: LNHDA and SQIVND (reference sequence). This CDR3 contains 13 residues. In DNA, the CDR3 is TGTGCCAGTAGTAACAAACAGGGGGCTGAGCAGTTCTTC. Amino acids: CASSNKQGAEQFF.

The rearrangement uses TRBV14 and TRBJ1-2, with TRBD1 matching over 7 bases. The germline V gene encodes CDR1 SGHDN and CDR2 FVKESK. Trimming cost V 3 bases and J 0 bases; bases outside gene matches: 10. The CDR3 length is 17 residues. CDR3 DNA: TGTGCCAGCAGCCAGAACCGAGGGGGCTGGGCTAACTATGGCTACACCTTC. This codes for CASSQNRGGWANYGYTF. The full variable domain, completed using reference TRBV14 and TRBJ1-2, is EAGVTQFPSHSVIEKGQTVTLRCDPISGHDNLYWYRRVMGKEIKFLLHFVKESKQDESGMPNNRFLAERTGGTYSTLKVQPAELEDSGVYFCASSQNRGGWANYGYTFGSGTRLTVV.

In its sample, this clone was seen once. V and J are TRBV21-1 and TRBJ1-1; no DNA check was done on the table's D call, TRBD1. TRBV21-1 is a pseudogene segment. The CDR3 covers 16 residues. The CDR3 sequence: CASSIKRQGVNTEAFF. The CDR3 region has the DNA TGTGCCAGCAGCATAAAAAGACAGGGAGTAAACACTGAAGCTTTCTTT.

This chain uses TRBV2 with TRBJ1-5; D ambiguous. Germline V gene lookup returns CDR1 SNHLY and CDR2 FYNNEI. Trimming pared 1 base from V and 7 bases from J, leaving 11 bases between. This CDR3 is 14 amino acids long. CDR3 region: CASSEGPGRQPQHF. CDR3 in DNA: TGTGCCAGCAGTGAAGGGCCCGGGAGGCAGCCCCAGCATTTT.

This sequence joins TRBV19 and TRBJ2-7; tentatively, D is TRBD1 (6 bases). Germline lookup yields CDR1 LNHDA and CDR2 SQIVND (reference sequence). The CDR3 sequence is 15 residues long. V shed 8 bases and J shed 3 bases, with 20 bases lying between them. The CDR3: CASSNDRLGGYEQYF. The CDR3 nucleotides are TGTGCCAGTTCGAATGACAGGTTAGGAGGCTACGAGCAGTACTTC. The variable domain in full, completed from reference TRBV19 and TRBJ2-7, reads DGGITQSPKYLFRKEGQNVTLSCEQNLNHDAMYWYRQDPGQGLRLIYYSQIVNDFQKGDIAEGYSVSREKKESFPLTVTSAQKNPTAFYLCASSNDRLGGYEQYFGPGTRLTVT.

The chain joins TRBV10-3 to TRBJ1-2, with unresolved D. The germline CDR1 and CDR2 sequences are ENHRY and SYGVKD. The CDR3 extends over 16 amino acids. Between the trimmed V and J ends, which lost 7 bases and 2 bases, there was a span of 20 bases. The CDR3 sequence: CAIKLSGSISNYGYTF. CDR3 DNA: TGTGCCATCAAACTGTCGGGGTCAATCTCGAACTATGGCTACACCTTC.

The chain is built from TRBV5-1 and TRBJ2-7, with 9 bases that match TRBD1. The germline V gene has CDR1 SGHRS and CDR2 YFSETQ. The CDR3 is made up of 15 amino acids. V lost 3 bases to trimming and J lost 6 bases; unmatched junction nucleotides: 10. Written as DNA, the CDR3 is TGCGCCAGCAGCTCCTCACAGGGGGCCGGGTCCGAGCAGTACTTC. Its protein is CASSSSQGAGSEQYF. Based on the CDR3 plus reference TRBV5-1 and TRBJ2-7, the full variable domain is KAGVTQTPRYLIKTRGQQVTLSCSPISGHRSVSWYQQTPGQGLQFLFEYFSETQRNKGNFPGRFSGRQFSNSRSEMNVSTLELGDSALYLCASSSSQGAGSEQYFGPGTRLTVT.

This rearrangement joins TRBV19 to TRBJ2-7, with 7 bases matching TRBD1. The ends lost 6 bases at V and 4 bases at J; junction bases unmatched: 6. Germline CDR1 reads LNHDA; CDR2 reads SQIVND (reference sequence). The CDR3 is 13 amino acids. CDR3 sequence: CASSATGNYEQYF. CDR3 DNA sequence: TGTGCCAGTAGCGCGACAGGGAATTACGAGCAGTACTTC.

J is TRBJ2-1 and V is TRBV9; TRBD1 agrees at 9 bases. The V gene's germline CDR1 is SGDLS and CDR2 YYNGEE. The J segment lost 4 bases and the V segment lost 4 bases, leaving 6 bases of the junction unmatched. The CDR3 covers 15 residues. CDR3: CASSSTGTGYNEQFF. The CDR3 nucleotides read TGTGCCAGCAGCTCCACCGGGACAGGGTACAATGAGCAGTTCTTC.

The rearrangement joins TRBV6-2 or TRBV6-3 to TRBJ1-5, with 7 nucleotides matching TRBD1. CDR1 and CDR2 from the germline V gene are MNHEY and SVGEGT. The V gene end was trimmed by 6 bases and the J gene end by 7 bases; junction bases not matched to a gene: 6. This CDR3 has 13 amino acids. This chain's CDR3 is CASSGGQLQPQHF. In DNA, the CDR3 is TGTGCCAGCAGCGGGGGACAGTTACAGCCCCAGCATTTT.

V usage is TRBV10-2 and J usage is TRBJ2-1; 7 bases fit TRBD1. The germline gives CDR1 WSHSY, CDR2 SAAADI. The CDR3 is 15 amino acids. Losses at the gene ends were 7 bases for V and 1 base for J; bases not matched to a gene: 7. CDR3 protein: CASTGQGVSYNEQFF. CDR3 DNA: TGCGCCAGCACAGGCCAGGGGGTTTCCTACAATGAGCAGTTCTTC.

The gene calls are TRBV27 and TRBJ2-2, with a tentative D call TRBD2 (6 bases). Per germline, CDR1 MNHEY and CDR2 SMNVEV (reference sequence). V dropped 4 bases and J dropped 8 bases, with 17 bases sitting between them. The CDR3 runs to 15 residues. CDR3 sequence reads: CASSSTARDGGELFF. The CDR3 DNA reads TGTGCCAGCAGTTCGACCGCGCGGGATGGTGGGGAGCTGTTTTTT.

The chain links TRBV29-1 to TRBJ2-7; TRBD2 matches 7 bases. CDR3 length: 12 amino acids. Germline V gives CDR1 SQVTM, CDR2 ANQGSEA. The V gene end was trimmed by 1 base and the J gene end by 5 bases; junction bases not matched to a gene: 2. CDR3 protein: CSVEGEGNEQYF. In DNA form, the CDR3 reads TGCAGCGTTGAAGGGGAGGGCAACGAGCAGTACTTC.

The gene calls are TRBV7-9 and TRBJ2-5; TRBD1 might be the D (6 bases). The CDR3 spans 17 residues. CDR1 is SEHNR and CDR2 is FQNEAQ in the germline V gene (reference sequence). The V end lost 1 base, the J end lost 0 bases, and 15 bases lay between the germline ends. The CDR3 coding sequence is TGTGCCAGCAGCTTAGGGCCGACAGGTTCCCACCAAGAGACCCAGTACTTC. Its translation is CASSLGPTGSHQETQYF. Full variable domain (outside the CDR3, taken from reference TRBV7-9 and TRBJ2-5): DTGVSQNPRHKITKRGQNVTFRCDPISEHNRLYWYRQTLGQGPEFLTYFQNEAQLEKSRLLSDRFSAERPKGSFSTLEIQRTEQGDSAMYLCASSLGPTGSHQETQYFGPGTRLLVL.

This chain links TRBV7-8 with TRBJ2-7, with TRBD2 matching 8 bases. The ends lost 5 bases at V and 0 bases at J; junction bases unmatched: 6. This CDR3 spans 15 amino acids. Germline V gene sequence: CDR1 SGHVS, CDR2 FQNEAQ. CDR3 region: CASSVSGASSYEQYF. For the CDR3, the DNA is TGTGCCAGCAGCGTTAGCGGGGCGTCCTCCTACGAGCAGTACTTC.

J is TRBJ1-2 and V is TRBV28; the D is unclear. The CDR3 is 19 residues long. V was clipped by 3 bases and J by 4 bases, with 27 bases between them. Germline values: CDR1 MDHEN, CDR2 SYDVKM. The CDR3 region has the DNA TGTGCCAGCAGTTTTCATAAGTCTCGGAGAACTCCCGCGATCTATGGCTACACCTTC. Translated: CASSFHKSRRTPAIYGYTF.

The chain joins TRBV11-3 to TRBJ2-7, with D perhaps TRBD2 (6 bases). V was pared by 5 bases and J by 4 bases, with 12 bases between. In germline, CDR1 is SGHNT, CDR2 YENEEA. CDR3 length equals 13 residues. The CDR3 sequence is CASSPGGVYEQYF. The CDR3, as DNA: TGTGCCAGCAGCCCCGGCGGGGTTTACGAGCAGTACTTC.

The V and J genes are TRBV6-6 and TRBJ2-2; TRBD2 might be the D (7 bases). The CDR3 is 15 residues long. Germline V gives CDR1 MNHNY, CDR2 SVGAGI (reference sequence). V lost 2 bases, J lost 5 bases, and 12 bases lay in between. The CDR3 DNA follows: TGTGCCAGCAGTTACGCGGGGGCGAGAACCGGGGAGCTGTTTTTT. Translated, it gives CASSYAGARTGELFF.